The present TCR beta chain was sequenced within a study of a mutant IDH1 vaccine in newly diagnosed glioma. For the study at large: The treated population exhibited a male proportion of about 60%, a female proportion of about 38%, and a mean age of 40.4 years. Radiotherapy, temozolomide, or both had been given previously, and both were given to most.

Stated time point: week 35, safety follow-up. A single vaccine dose contained 300 ug of mutant IDH1 20-mer peptide, and topical imiquimod was used with it. A word on this clone: What it binds is not known.

Assay used: immunoSEQ multiplex PCR; TCRdb lists only in-frame clones, some missing. In the table there are some 63,000 clones, about 74% of which are singletons. The CDR3 length is 14 residues. With 3 bases clipped from V and 4 bases from J, the junction kept 2 bases outside the gene matches. Germline CDR1 reads SGHVS; CDR2 reads FQNEAQ. This clonotype was obtained from a man aged 50 or older with glioma. V gene TRBV7-8 combines with J gene TRBJ2-2, with 7 bases matching TRBD1. The sequences come from PBMCs, collected from a glioma patient whose treatment included an IDH1 peptide vaccine. CDR3 loop: CASSLNRGTGELFF. The DNA of the CDR3 is TGTGCCAGCAGCTTGAACAGGGGCACCGGGGAGCTGTTTTTT.